This TCR beta chain was captured in a study of OX40 agonist ivuxolimab in advanced cancers. With autoimmune disease history or systemic immunosuppression, patients were excluded. CDR1 SGHTA and CDR2 FQGTGA come from the germline V gene. V dropped 2 bases and J dropped 8; count of bases not matched to a gene: 7. This CDR3 comprises 15 residues. Assay: immunoSEQ multiplex PCR; the TCRdb copy retains only in-frame clones and omits some. The table records about 54,000 clones, about 89% of them present only once. This clonotype was obtained from an adult with an advanced solid tumor such as melanoma, head and neck, liver or kidney cancer. The chain is built from TRBV7-3 and TRBJ2-1; 9 bases are a match to TRBD2. The source was CD4+ or CD8+ T cells sorted from blood, collected in a trial of the OX40 agonist ivuxolimab. The chain's CDR3 is CASSLGAGGVDEQFF. The CDR3 DNA reads TGTGCCAGCAGCTTAGGAGCGGGAGGCGTTGATGAGCAGTTCTTC. The variable domain in full, completed from reference TRBV7-3 and TRBJ2-1, reads GAGVSQTPSNKVTEKGKYVELRCDPISGHTALYWYRQSLGQGPEFLIYFQGTGAADDSGLPNDRFFAVRPEGSVSTLKIQRTERGDSAVYLCASSLGAGGVDEQFFGPGTRLTVL.